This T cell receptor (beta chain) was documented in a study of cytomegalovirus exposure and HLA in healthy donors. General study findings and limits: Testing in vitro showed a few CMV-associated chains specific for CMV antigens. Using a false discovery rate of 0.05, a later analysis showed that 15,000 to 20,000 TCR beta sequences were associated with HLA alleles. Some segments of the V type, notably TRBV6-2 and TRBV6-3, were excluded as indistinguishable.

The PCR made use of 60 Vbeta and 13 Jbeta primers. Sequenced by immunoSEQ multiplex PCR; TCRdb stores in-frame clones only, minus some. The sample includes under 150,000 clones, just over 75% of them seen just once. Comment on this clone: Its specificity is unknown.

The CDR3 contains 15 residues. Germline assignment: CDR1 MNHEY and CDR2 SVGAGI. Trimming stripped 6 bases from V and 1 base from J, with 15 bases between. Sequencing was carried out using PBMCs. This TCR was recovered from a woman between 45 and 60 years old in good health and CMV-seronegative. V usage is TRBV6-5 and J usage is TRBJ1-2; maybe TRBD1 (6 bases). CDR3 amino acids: CASSRNTGSNYGYTF. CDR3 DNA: TGTGCCAGCAGCCGTAACACAGGGAGTAACTATGGCTACACCTTC.